The 30 T cell receptor beta chains below all came from one sample that was sequenced in a study of blood T cells in healthy people across ages. Then a second PCR, running about 6 to 11 cycles, was carried out with a sample-barcoded 5' primer and a J-beta primer mix. TCRdb re-derived calls from the 5' RACE reads in MiXCR, one entry per CDR3 protein. There are about 500,000 distinct CDR3 sequences in the sample; around 24% occur only once, and approximately 10% lies in the top ten. In addition, the sample was reused for a study of T cells of mothers and their children.

Sample: blood. The origin of the receptors is a boy aged 5-17 years in good health.

V gene TRBV6-2 or TRBV6-3 combines with J gene TRBJ1-1; D not resolved. V lost 4 bases to trimming and J lost 7 bases, with 10 bases between them. Germline CDR1 and CDR2: MNHEY and SVGEGT. The CDR3 totals 12 residues. The CDR3 DNA reads as TGTGCCAGCAGTTCAAGTTGGATTGAAGCTTTCTTT. It codes for CASSSSWIEAFF.

This chain connects TRBV20-1 to TRBJ2-1; tentatively, D is TRBD2 (7 bases). The V gene's germline CDR1 is DFQATT and CDR2 SNEGSKA (reference sequence). This CDR3 comprises 14 residues. Trimming cost V 1 base and J 7 bases, with 14 bases left between them. Written as DNA, the CDR3 is TGCAGTGCTAGAGTTAAGGGGGGGGGAAATGAGCAGTTCTTC. Encoded protein: CSARVKGGGNEQFF.

The chain carries TRBV19 and TRBJ2-1; a weak D match, TRBD2 (5 bases). This CDR3 has 13 residues. Germline loops: CDR1 LNHDA, CDR2 SQIVND (reference sequence). The V gene lost 4 bases and the J gene lost 7 bases, with 11 bases spanning the gap. CDR3 nucleotides: TGTGCCAGTAGTAGTATAGAGGGAAATGAGCAGTTCTTC. This translates into CASSSIEGNEQFF. Full variable domain (remainder filled in from reference TRBV19 and TRBJ2-1): DGGITQSPKYLFRKEGQNVTLSCEQNLNHDAMYWYRQDPGQGLRLIYYSQIVNDFQKGDIAEGYSVSREKKESFPLTVTSAQKNPTAFYLCASSSIEGNEQFFGPGTRLTVL.

In its sample, this clonotype was seen a few times. The chain employs TRBV3-1 and TRBJ2-5, with TRBD1 matching 7 bases. TRBJ2-7 explains the end of the DNA better; the J call may be wrong. The length of the CDR3 is 16 residues. Germline CDR1 is LGHDT and CDR2 is YNNKEL (reference sequence). CDR3 protein: CASSQDQLTGPDEQYF. CDR3 nucleotides: TGTGCCAGCAGCCAAGACCAATTGACAGGGCCCGACGAGCAGTACTTC.

This chain links TRBV3-1 with TRBJ2-7; 8 nucleotides agree with TRBD1. The germline gives CDR1 LGHDT, CDR2 YNNKEL (reference sequence). This CDR3 spans 15 amino acids. V was clipped by 3 bases and J by 2 bases; unmatched bases: 6. CDR3 DNA: TGTGCCAGCAGCCACCAGGACAGGGTGCCCTACGAGCAGTACTTC. Translated, it gives CASSHQDRVPYEQYF.

This clonotype has only a few counts. V is TRBV7-2 and J is TRBJ2-7; 10 nucleotides match TRBD1. Germline CDR1 SGHTA, CDR2 FQGNSA. The V gene end was trimmed by 5 bases and the J gene end by 5 bases; junction bases not matched to a gene: 3. CDR3 size: 13 residues. In DNA form, the CDR3 reads TGTGCCAGCAGCGCGACAGGGGGCGACGAGCAGTACTTC. Translation gives CASSATGGDEQYF.

The table lists this clonotype with a few counts. Sequence at one end of the junction differs from germline and may be a read error. CDR3 protein: CASRGTGGLIYYDEQFF. The CDR3 nucleotides read TGTGCCAGCAGGGGCACAGGGGGCCTTATCTACTACGATGAGCAGTTCTTC. The chain carries TRBV12-3 or TRBV12-4 and TRBJ2-1; TRBD1 agrees at 9 bases. This CDR3 contains 17 residues.

V and J are TRBV3-1 and TRBJ2-1; 12 nucleotides agree with TRBD2. The end of the DNA is better explained by TRBJ2-7, so the J call may be wrong. Germline CDR1 reads LGHDT; CDR2 reads YNNKEL (reference sequence). The CDR3 consists of 15 residues. CDR3 region: CASSQTWTSGNEQYF. Here the CDR3 DNA reads TGTGCCAGCAGCCAGACTTGGACTAGCGGGAACGAGCAGTACTTC.

The J gene is TRBJ2-1, the V gene TRBV29-1; TRBD2 agrees at 9 bases. This CDR3 contains 16 residues. Germline-derived CDR1 and CDR2 are SQVTM and ANQGSEA. V lost 3 bases to trimming and J lost 4 bases; unmatched junction nucleotides: 10. In DNA, the CDR3 is TGCAGCGTTGATGGTAGCGGGGGAGGTTTTTACAATGAGCAGTTCTTC. This codes for CSVDGSGGGFYNEQFF.

The DNA for the CDR3 is TGTGCCAGCAGCTTAGATTTCCTAGGATCGGAACCCGGGGAGCTGTTTTTT. As protein: CASSLDFLGSEPGELFF. The chain has TRBV11-3 and TRBJ2-2; no reliable D call. The germline CDR1 and CDR2 sequences are SGHNT and YENEEA. The CDR3 has 17 amino acids. Trimming shortened V by 0 bases and J by 6 bases, and 17 bases separated the two germline ends. Looking up the rest from reference TRBV11-3 and TRBJ2-2 gives the full variable domain: EAGVVQSPRYKIIEKKQPVAFWCNPISGHNTLYWYLQNLGQGPELLIRYENEEAVDDSQLPKDRFSAERLKGVDSTLKIQPAELGDSAVYLCASSLDFLGSEPGELFFGEGSRLTVL.

The chain uses TRBV28 and TRBJ2-5; tentative D call: TRBD2 (6 bases). The DNA end is a closer match to TRBJ2-7, so the J assignment may be wrong. The CDR3 is 13 residues long. Germline CDR1 and CDR2: MDHEN and SYDVKM. The CDR3 DNA is TGTGCCAGCAGATACGGAGGGTCCTACGAGCAGTACTTC. Amino acid sequence: CASRYGGSYEQYF.

CDR3 bases: TGTGCCAGCAGCGTAACTAGCGGGTACGAGCAGTACTTC. As protein: CASSVTSGYEQYF. The chain has TRBV9 and TRBJ2-7, with 9 bases matching TRBD2. CDR3 length equals 13 residues. Germline V lookup: CDR1 SGDLS, CDR2 YYNGEE. V shed 1 base and J 4 bases; nucleotides not matched to a gene: 0.

The J gene is TRBJ2-1, the V gene TRBV12-3 or TRBV12-4; TRBD2 might be the D (6 bases). The V end was cut by 3 bases, the J end by 7 bases, with 10 bases between. The CDR3 runs 13 residues. The CDR3 here is CASSFWRVNEQFF. The CDR3 DNA reads TGTGCCAGCAGTTTCTGGAGGGTAAATGAGCAGTTCTTC.

This clonotype was seen at least ten times. The rearrangement links TRBV29-1 to TRBJ2-7; a weak D match, TRBD1 (5 bases). Germline assignment: CDR1 SQVTM and CDR2 ANQGSEA. The V end lost 2 bases, the J end lost 5 bases, and 10 bases lay between the germline ends. This CDR3 is 12 amino acids long. The CDR3 DNA reads as TGCAGCGTTGAAAGGGGTGACGACGAGCAGTACTTC. Translating gives CSVERGDDEQYF.

This clonotype came up a few times. The junction departs from the called germline gene at one end, perhaps through a read error. The J gene is TRBJ2-1, the V gene TRBV15, with D perhaps TRBD2 (5 bases). The germline gives CDR1 LNHNV, CDR2 YYDKDF (reference sequence). The CDR3 has 15 amino acids. CDR3 coding DNA: TGTGCCACCAGCAGAGATCTCGTCCGTTCCTACGAGCGGTACTTC. This translates into CATSRDLVRSYERYF. The variable domain in full, with the rest retrieved from reference TRBV15 and TRBJ2-1, is DAMVIQNPRYQVTQFGKPVTLSCSQTLNHNVMYWYQQKSSQAPKLLFHYYDKDFNNEADTPDNFQSRRPNTSFCFLDIRSPGLGDTAMYLCATSRDLVRSYERYFGPGTRLTVL.

This clonotype was detected a few times. The chain has TRBV24-1 and TRBJ1-1; 7 positions agree with TRBD1. The V and J ends lost 11 bases and 1 base, in that order; junction bases with no gene match: 6. The CDR3 is 13 residues long. From germline, CDR1 is KGHDR and CDR2 SFDVKD. CDR3 DNA: TGTGCCATCAGACAGGGATCGAACACTGAAGCTTTCTTT. This translates into CAIRQGSNTEAFF.

The chain joins TRBV27 to TRBJ2-2; D is undetermined. V dropped 3 bases and J dropped 5 bases, with 10 bases sitting between them. CDR1 and CDR2 from the germline V gene are MNHEY and SMNVEV (reference sequence). The CDR3 extends over 14 amino acids. CDR3 sequence: CASSFLGLTGELFF. DNA for the CDR3: TGTGCCAGCAGTTTCCTAGGCTTAACCGGGGAGCTGTTTTTT.

This clonotype was counted between two and nine times. The chain employs TRBV7-8 and TRBJ2-3, with TRBD1 as a possible D gene (5 bases). V gave up 7 bases and J gave up 0 bases, with 26 bases separating them. This CDR3 comprises 19 residues. Looked up from germline, CDR1 is SGHVS and CDR2 is FQNEAQ. The CDR3 spells CASIKEWGSWTTSTDTQYF. Here the CDR3 DNA reads TGTGCCAGCATCAAAGAGTGGGGCAGTTGGACGACTAGCACAGATACGCAGTATTTT. Full variable domain (outside the CDR3, taken from reference TRBV7-8 and TRBJ2-3): GAGVSQSPRYKVAKRGQDVALRCDPISGHVSLFWYQQALGQGPEFLTYFQNEAQLDKSGLPSDRFFAERPEGSVSTLKIQRTQQEDSAVYLCASIKEWGSWTTSTDTQYFGPGTRLTVL.

V usage is TRBV4-3 and J usage is TRBJ2-5, with 7 bases matching TRBD1. Matching the DNA end better, TRBJ2-7 makes the J call doubtful. Germline values: CDR1 LGHNA, CDR2 YSLEER. The CDR3 has 15 amino acids. The CDR3 DNA sequence: TGCGCCAGCAGCTTACAGAGGGGGCGGAACTACGAGCAGTACTTC. Protein sequence: CASSLQRGRNYEQYF.

This clonotype has only a few counts. Here the CDR3 reads CATSRPYLAGGYEQYF. The DNA for the CDR3 is TGTGCCACCAGCAGACCTTATCTAGCGGGAGGCTACGAGCAGTACTTC. The rearrangement joins TRBV15 to TRBJ2-7; 11 nucleotides line up with TRBD2. Germline V gives CDR1 LNHNV, CDR2 YYDKDF (reference sequence). The CDR3 is 16 residues long. V lost 2 bases and J lost 3; bases outside the gene matches: 6.

Only a few counts were recorded for this clonotype. This sequence joins TRBV5-1 and TRBJ2-3, with D unclear. Trimming shortened V by 4 bases and J by 5 bases, and 20 bases separated the two germline ends. This CDR3 is 16 amino acids long. From germline, CDR1 is SGHRS and CDR2 YFSETQ. CDR3 nucleotide sequence: TGCGCCAGCAGCCCACCTACGGGCGGCTCCGGAGATACGCAGTATTTT. Its translation: CASSPPTGGSGDTQYF.

V and J are TRBV12-3 or TRBV12-4 and TRBJ2-3; 7 positions agree with TRBD1. Germline trimming cut 6 bases from V and 2 bases from J; bases unmatched to any gene: 8. The CDR3 is 15 residues long. The CDR3 DNA follows: TGTGCCAGCAGCCAAGGGGGCGCCTACACAGATACGCAGTATTTT. Translation: CASSQGGAYTDTQYF.

This clonotype was detected a few times. This rearrangement joins TRBV3-1 to TRBJ2-7; D remains ambiguous. V lost 3 bases and J 5 bases, leaving 8 bases between the germline ends. The CDR3 sequence is 12 residues long. The germline gives CDR1 LGHDT, CDR2 YNNKEL (reference sequence). The CDR3 DNA reads TGTGCCAGCAGCCAGCTACCCCACGAGCAGTACTTC. This translates into CASSQLPHEQYF.

This clonotype turned up a few times. This chain connects TRBV9 to TRBJ2-5; perhaps TRBD2 as D (6 bases). The last part of the DNA fits TRBJ2-7 better; the J call may be wrong. Germline CDR1 SGDLS, CDR2 YYNGEE. This CDR3 contains 14 residues. The CDR3 DNA follows: TGTGCCAGCAGCCGGGACGGGAGCTCCTACGAGCAGTACTTC. Amino acid sequence: CASSRDGSSYEQYF.

A few counts support this clonotype. V gene TRBV3-1 combines with J gene TRBJ1-2; D is undetermined. Germline-derived CDR1 and CDR2 are LGHDT and YNNKEL (reference sequence). The CDR3 length is 15 residues. V was pared by 0 bases and J by 8 bases, with 16 bases between. CDR3 in amino acids: CASSQESTRRWGYTF. DNA for the CDR3: TGTGCCAGCAGCCAAGAGTCGACGCGACGGTGGGGCTACACCTTC.

The CDR3 DNA sequence: TGTGCCAGCAGCTATCCTAGCGGGAGGAACGGGGAGCTGTTTTTT. It translates to CASSYPSGRNGELFF. This rearrangement joins TRBV11-2 to TRBJ2-2; 11 nucleotides match TRBD2. Germline V gives CDR1 SGHAT, CDR2 FQNNGV. V was pared by 4 bases and J by 7 bases, with 5 bases of the junction left unmatched. This CDR3 has 15 amino acids.

V gene TRBV3-1 combines with J gene TRBJ2-1; D unclear. In germline, CDR1 is LGHDT, CDR2 YNNKEL (reference sequence). This CDR3 region has 15 residues. V was pared by 4 bases and J by 7 bases, with 17 bases between. CDR3 in amino acids: CASSLGRIKWNEQFF. CDR3 coding DNA: TGTGCCAGCAGCCTCGGGCGGATAAAGTGGAATGAGCAGTTCTTC.

The chain carries TRBV3-2 and TRBJ1-1. TRBV3-2 is deemed a pseudogene. The CDR3 contains 11 residues. In nucleotides, the CDR3 is TGTGCCAGCAGCCAAGTTGCCGAAGCTTTCTTT. Amino acid sequence: CASSQVAEAFF.

The chain's CDR3 is CASSPGHVYSNQPQHF. Written as DNA, the CDR3 is TGTGCCAGCAGTCCAGGACACGTCTATAGCAATCAGCCCCAGCATTTT. V is TRBV6-2 or TRBV6-3 and J is TRBJ1-5, with D maybe TRBD1 (5 bases). The CDR3 sequence is 16 residues long. The germline CDR1 and CDR2 sequences are MNHEY and SVGEGT. Trimming took 5 bases from V and 0 from J, leaving 14 bases between them.

This clonotype was detected a few times. The gene calls are TRBV10-3 and TRBJ2-7; 7 nucleotides align to TRBD1. This CDR3 region has 16 residues. V trimming: 0 bases; J trimming: 0 bases; junction bases outside the gene matches: 5. Germline-derived CDR1 and CDR2 are ENHRY and SYGVKD. CDR3: CAISESEQGVSYEQYF. In nucleotides, the CDR3 is TGTGCCATCAGTGAGTCGGAGCAGGGGGTCTCCTACGAGCAGTACTTC.